This note documents a single T cell receptor (beta chain) sequence. Its antigen is as yet unknown. Germline V gene lookup returns CDR1 SQVTM and CDR2 ANQGSEA. This CDR3 contains 14 residues. With 5 bases clipped from V and 3 bases from J, the junction kept 8 bases outside the gene matches. This sample was included in a study of T-cell memory formation after mild COVID-19. Notes on the study in general: Among clones contracting day 15 to 85, CD4/CD8 was balanced, whereas later expanders leaned CD4+.

From the 5' RACE reads, TCRdb called clonotypes with MiXCR, one entry per CDR3 protein. The repertoire has some 410,000 distinct CDR3 sequences, 23% of them found once; the top ten carry around 13%. This TCR was recovered from an adult woman who had mild COVID-19 (a few samples of this study predate the infection). Cell type and time point are not known. The chain uses TRBV29-1 and TRBJ2-7, with 9 bases matching TRBD1. Material: PBMCs or a T cell subset sorted from them (not recorded which). CDR3 sequence reads: CSVRGTGPFYEQYF. DNA of the CDR3: TGCAGCGTTCGGGGGACAGGGCCTTTCTACGAGCAGTACTTC.